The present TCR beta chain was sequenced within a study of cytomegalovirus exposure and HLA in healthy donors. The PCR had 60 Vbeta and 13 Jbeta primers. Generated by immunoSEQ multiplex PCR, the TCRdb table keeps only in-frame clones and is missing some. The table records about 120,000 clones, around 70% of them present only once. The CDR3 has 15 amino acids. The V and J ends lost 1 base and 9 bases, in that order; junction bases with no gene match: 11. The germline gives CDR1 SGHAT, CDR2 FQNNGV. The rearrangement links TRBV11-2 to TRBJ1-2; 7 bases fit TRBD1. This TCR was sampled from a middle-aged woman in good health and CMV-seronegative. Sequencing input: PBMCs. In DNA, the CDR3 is TGTGCCAGCAGCTTAGGGGGCAAGGGGACAGTAAGCTACACCTTC. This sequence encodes CASSLGGKGTVSYTF.